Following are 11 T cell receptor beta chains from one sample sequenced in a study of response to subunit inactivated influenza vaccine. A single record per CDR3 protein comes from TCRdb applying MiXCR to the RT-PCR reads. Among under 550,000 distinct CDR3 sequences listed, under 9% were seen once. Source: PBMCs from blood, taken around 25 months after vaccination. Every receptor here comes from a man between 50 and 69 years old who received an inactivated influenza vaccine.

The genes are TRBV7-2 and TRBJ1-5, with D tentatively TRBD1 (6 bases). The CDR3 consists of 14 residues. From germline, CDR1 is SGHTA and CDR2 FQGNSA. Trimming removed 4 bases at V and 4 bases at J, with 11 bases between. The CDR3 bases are TGTGCCAGCAGCTCCCGGGGGCTTAATCAGCCCCAGCATTTT. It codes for CASSSRGLNQPQHF.

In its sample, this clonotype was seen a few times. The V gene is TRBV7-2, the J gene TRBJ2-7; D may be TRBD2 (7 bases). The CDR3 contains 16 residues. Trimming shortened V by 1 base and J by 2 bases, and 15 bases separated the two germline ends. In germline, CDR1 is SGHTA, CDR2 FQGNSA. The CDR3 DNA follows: TGTGCCAGCAGCTTAGTAGGGGGGGAAAGCGCCTACGAGCAGTACTTC. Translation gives CASSLVGGESAYEQYF.

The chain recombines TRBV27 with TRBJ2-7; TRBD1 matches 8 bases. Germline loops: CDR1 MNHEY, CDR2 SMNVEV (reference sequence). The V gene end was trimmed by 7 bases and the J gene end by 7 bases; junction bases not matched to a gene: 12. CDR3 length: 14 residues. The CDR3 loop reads CASKRGQGVFEQYF. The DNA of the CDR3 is TGTGCCAGCAAAAGAGGACAGGGAGTTTTTGAGCAGTACTTC.

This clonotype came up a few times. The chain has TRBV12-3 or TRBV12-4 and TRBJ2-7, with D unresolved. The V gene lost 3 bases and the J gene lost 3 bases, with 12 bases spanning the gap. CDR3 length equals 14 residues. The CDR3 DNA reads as TGTGCCAGCAGTTTGGGCCTTTCGTTCTACGAGCAGTACTTC. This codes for CASSLGLSFYEQYF.

In DNA, the CDR3 is TGCGCCAGCAGCTTGGGCAGGGGTCGACATTCACCCCTCCACTTT. Its protein is CASSLGRGRHSPLHF. V is TRBV5-1 and J is TRBJ1-6; the D gene is possibly TRBD1 (6 bases). The CDR3 extends over 15 amino acids. The germline V and J ends were trimmed by 0 bases and 8 bases, with 12 bases remaining between them. Germline CDR1 is SGHRS and CDR2 is YFSETQ.

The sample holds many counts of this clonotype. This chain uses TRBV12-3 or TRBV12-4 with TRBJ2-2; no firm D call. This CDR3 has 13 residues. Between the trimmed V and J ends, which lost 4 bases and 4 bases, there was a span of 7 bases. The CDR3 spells CASSYYSTGELFF. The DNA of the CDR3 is TGTGCCAGCAGTTATTACAGCACCGGGGAGCTGTTTTTT.

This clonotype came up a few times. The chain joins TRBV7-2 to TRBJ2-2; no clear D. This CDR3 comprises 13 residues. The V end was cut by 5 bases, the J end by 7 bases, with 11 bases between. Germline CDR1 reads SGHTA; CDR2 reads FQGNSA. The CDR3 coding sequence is TGTGCCAGCAGCCTAAGGGTGAACGGGGAGCTGTTTTTT. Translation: CASSLRVNGELFF. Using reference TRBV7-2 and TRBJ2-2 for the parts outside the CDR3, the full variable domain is GAGVSQSPSNKVTEKGKDVELRCDPISGHTALYWYRQSLGQGLEFLIYFQGNSAPDKSGLPSDRFSAERTGGSVSTLTIQRTQQEDSAVYLCASSLRVNGELFFGEGSRLTVL.

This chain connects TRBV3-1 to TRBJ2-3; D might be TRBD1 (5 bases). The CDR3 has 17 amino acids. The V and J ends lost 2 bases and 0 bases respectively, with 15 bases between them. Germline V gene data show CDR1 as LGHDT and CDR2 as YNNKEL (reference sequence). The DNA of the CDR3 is TGTGCCAGCAGCCAATATCGACAGACAGCGAGCACAGATACGCAGTATTTT. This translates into CASSQYRQTASTDTQYF.

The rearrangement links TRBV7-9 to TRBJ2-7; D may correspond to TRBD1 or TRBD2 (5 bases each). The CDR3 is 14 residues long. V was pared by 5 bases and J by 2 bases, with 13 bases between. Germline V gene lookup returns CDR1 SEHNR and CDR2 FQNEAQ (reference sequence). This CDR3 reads CASSPGRETYEQYF. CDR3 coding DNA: TGTGCCAGCAGCCCGGGACGGGAAACCTACGAGCAGTACTTC.

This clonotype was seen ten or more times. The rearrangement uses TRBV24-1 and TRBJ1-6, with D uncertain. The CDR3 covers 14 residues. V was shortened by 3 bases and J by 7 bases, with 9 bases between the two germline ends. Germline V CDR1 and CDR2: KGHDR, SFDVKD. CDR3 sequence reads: CATSDRQYNSPLHF. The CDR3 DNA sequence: TGTGCCACCAGTGATCGGCAGTACAATTCACCCCTCCACTTT.

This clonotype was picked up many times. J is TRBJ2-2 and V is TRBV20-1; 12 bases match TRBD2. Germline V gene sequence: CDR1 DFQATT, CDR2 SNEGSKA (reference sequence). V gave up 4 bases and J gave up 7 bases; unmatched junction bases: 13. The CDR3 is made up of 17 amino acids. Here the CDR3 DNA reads TGCAGTGCTAAACGTCTAGCGGGAGGGAATTTCGGCGGGGAGCTGTTTTTT. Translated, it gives CSAKRLAGGNFGGELFF.